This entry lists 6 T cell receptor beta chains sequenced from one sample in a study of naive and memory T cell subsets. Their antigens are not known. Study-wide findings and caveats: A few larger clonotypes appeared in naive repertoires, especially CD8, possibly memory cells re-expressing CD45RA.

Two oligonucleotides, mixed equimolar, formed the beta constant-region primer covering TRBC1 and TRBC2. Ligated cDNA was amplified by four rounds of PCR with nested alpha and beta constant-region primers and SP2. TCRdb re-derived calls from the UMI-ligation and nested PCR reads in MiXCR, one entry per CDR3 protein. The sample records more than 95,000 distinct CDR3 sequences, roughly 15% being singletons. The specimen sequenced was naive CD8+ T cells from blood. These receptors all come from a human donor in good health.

The chain's CDR3 is CSAPSGSAGEQYF. The DNA for the CDR3 is TGCAGTGCTCCTAGCGGGAGTGCGGGCGAGCAGTACTTC. The rearrangement uses TRBV20-1 and TRBJ2-7, with 10 bases fitting TRBD2. The germline CDR1 and CDR2 sequences are DFQATT and SNEGSKA (reference sequence). J lost 6 bases, V lost 5 bases, and 7 bases had no gene match. This CDR3 contains 13 residues.

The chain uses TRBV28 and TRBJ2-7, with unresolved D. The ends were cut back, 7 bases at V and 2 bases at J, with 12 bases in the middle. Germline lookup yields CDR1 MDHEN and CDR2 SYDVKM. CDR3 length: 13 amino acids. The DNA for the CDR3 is TGTGCCAGCAACCCGGCAGATCCCTACGAGCAGTACTTC. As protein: CASNPADPYEQYF.

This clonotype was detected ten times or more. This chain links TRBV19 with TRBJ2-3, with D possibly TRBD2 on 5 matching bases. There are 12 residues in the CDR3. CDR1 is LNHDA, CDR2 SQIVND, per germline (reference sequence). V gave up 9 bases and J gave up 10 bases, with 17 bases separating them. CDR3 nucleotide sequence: TGTGCCAGCAGCCGCGGAGGCTTTTCGCAGTATTTT. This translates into CASSRGGFSQYF.

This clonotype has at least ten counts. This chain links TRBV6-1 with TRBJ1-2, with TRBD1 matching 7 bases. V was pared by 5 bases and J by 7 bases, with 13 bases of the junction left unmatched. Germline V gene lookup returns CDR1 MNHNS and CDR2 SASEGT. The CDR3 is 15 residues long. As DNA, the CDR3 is TGTGCCAGCAGTCAAACAAGCTTCCAGGGGGGTGGCTACACCTTC. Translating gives CASSQTSFQGGGYTF.

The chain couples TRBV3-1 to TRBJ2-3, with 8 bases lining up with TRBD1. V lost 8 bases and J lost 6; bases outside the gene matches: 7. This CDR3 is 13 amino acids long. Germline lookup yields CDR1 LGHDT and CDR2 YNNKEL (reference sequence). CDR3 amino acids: CASGDRGGDTQYF. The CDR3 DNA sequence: TGTGCCAGCGGAGACAGGGGCGGCGATACGCAGTATTTT.

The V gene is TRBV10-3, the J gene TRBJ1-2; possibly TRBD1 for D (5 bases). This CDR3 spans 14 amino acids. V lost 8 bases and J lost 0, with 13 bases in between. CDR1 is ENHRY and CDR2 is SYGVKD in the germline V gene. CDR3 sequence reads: CAIGYGGTNYGYTF. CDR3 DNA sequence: TGTGCCATCGGCTACGGGGGGACTAACTATGGCTACACCTTC.